A selection of T cell receptor beta chains follows, all from one sample in a study of technical replicates of blood from a handful of donors. Here immunoSEQ multiplex PCR was the method, and the copy in TCRdb shows in-frame clones only, minus some. The table has around 16,000 clones, approximately 80% seen once. Material for sequencing was PBMCs. The receptors were gathered from a human donor in good health. CDR3s include the opening cysteine and the closing phenylalanine or tryptophan. The order of the fields is J gene, V gene, clone size, D gene, CDR3 protein, CDR3 DNA. A D gene is named only where the DNA matches it firmly. Expanded clones are given a class, and other clones once, few, many or no size at all.

j_call: TRBJ1-2
v_call: TRBV16
clone_size: once
d_call: NA
cdr3_aa: CASSQSPYGYTF
cdr3_nt: TGTGCCAGCAGCCAATCTCCTTATGGCTACACCTTC

j_call: TRBJ2-7
v_call: TRBV5-5
clone_size: NA
d_call: TRBD2
cdr3_aa: CASSLTGGQGYEQYF
cdr3_nt: TGTGCCAGCAGCTTAACGGGGGGTCAAGGCTACGAGCAGTACTTC

j_call: TRBJ1-5
v_call: TRBV28
clone_size: NA
d_call: NA
cdr3_aa: CASTRDISNQPQHF
cdr3_nt: TGTGCCAGCACCCGGGATATTAGCAATCAGCCCCAGCATTTT

j_call: TRBJ2-7
v_call: TRBV7-9
clone_size: NA
d_call: TRBD2
cdr3_aa: CASNLAGGDEQYF
cdr3_nt: TGTGCCAGCAACTTAGCGGGAGGGGACGAGCAGTACTTC

j_call: TRBJ1-2
v_call: TRBV28
clone_size: NA
d_call: TRBD1
cdr3_aa: CASSYEGQGSGYGYTF
cdr3_nt: TGTGCCAGCAGTTACGAAGGACAGGGGTCGGGCTATGGCTACACCTTC

j_call: TRBJ1-5
v_call: TRBV5-8
clone_size: NA
d_call: NA
cdr3_aa: CASSSLSGWQPQHF
cdr3_nt: TGTGCCAGCAGCTCCCTCTCGGGGTGGCAGCCCCAGCATTTT

j_call: TRBJ1-4
v_call: TRBV11-2
clone_size: few
d_call: NA
cdr3_aa: CASSPSGRPTNEKLFF
cdr3_nt: TGTGCCAGCAGCCCCTCAGGCCGGCCAACTAATGAAAAACTGTTTTTT

j_call: TRBJ2-7
v_call: TRBV5-1
clone_size: NA
d_call: TRBD1
cdr3_aa: CASSPQWTGGRYEQYF
cdr3_nt: TGCGCCAGCAGCCCCCAATGGACAGGGGGGCGGTACGAGCAGTACTTC

j_call: TRBJ2-3
v_call: TRBV9
clone_size: NA
d_call: TRBD2
cdr3_aa: CASSARASGSTDTQYF
cdr3_nt: TGTGCCAGCAGCGCGCGGGCTAGCGGGAGTACAGATACGCAGTATTTT

j_call: TRBJ2-5
v_call: TRBV11-3
clone_size: NA
d_call: NA
cdr3_aa: CASSLGDQETQYF
cdr3_nt: TGTGCCAGCAGCCTAGGAGACCAAGAGACCCAGTACTTC

j_call: TRBJ1-4
v_call: TRBV5-1
clone_size: NA
d_call: NA
cdr3_aa: CASRRTANEKLFF
cdr3_nt: TGCGCCAGCAGGAGAACTGCGAATGAAAAACTGTTTTTT

j_call: TRBJ2-3
v_call: TRBV7-2
clone_size: NA
d_call: TRBD2
cdr3_aa: CASSLSGLAGRDTQYF
cdr3_nt: TGTGCCAGCAGCTTATCGGGACTAGCGGGACGAGATACGCAGTATTTT

j_call: TRBJ1-2
v_call: TRBV25-1
clone_size: NA
d_call: TRBD1
cdr3_aa: CASSDNRGYGYGYTF
cdr3_nt: TGTGCCAGCAGTGACAACAGGGGGTACGGCTATGGCTACACCTTC

j_call: TRBJ2-3
v_call: TRBV9
clone_size: NA
d_call: TRBD1
cdr3_aa: CASSPLPAGGADTQYF
cdr3_nt: TGTGCCAGCAGTCCTCTCCCGGCAGGGGGTGCAGATACGCAGTATTTT

j_call: TRBJ2-7
v_call: TRBV10-3
clone_size: NA
d_call: NA
cdr3_aa: CAIKTGTFSYEQYF
cdr3_nt: TGTGCCATCAAAACCGGGACTTTTTCCTACGAGCAGTACTTC

j_call: TRBJ2-7
v_call: TRBV30
clone_size: NA
d_call: NA
cdr3_aa: CAWSPGFTYEQYF
cdr3_nt: TGTGCCTGGAGTCCAGGGTTCACGTACGAGCAGTACTTC

j_call: TRBJ2-1
v_call: TRBV18
clone_size: few
d_call: TRBD2
cdr3_aa: CASSLGLAGDDEQFF
cdr3_nt: TGTGCCAGCTCACTCGGACTAGCGGGAGACGATGAGCAGTTCTTC

j_call: TRBJ2-1
v_call: TRBV7-8
clone_size: NA
d_call: TRBD2
cdr3_aa: CASSSGTSGVNEQFF
cdr3_nt: TGTGCCAGCAGCTCGGGGACTAGCGGAGTCAATGAGCAGTTCTTC

j_call: TRBJ1-5
v_call: TRBV27
clone_size: NA
d_call: NA
cdr3_aa: CARPPGSEGHNQPQHF
cdr3_nt: TGTGCCAGGCCCCCGGGTAGCGAAGGTCACAATCAGCCCCAGCATTTT

j_call: TRBJ2-1
v_call: TRBV5-1
clone_size: NA
d_call: NA
cdr3_aa: CASSPTYNEQFF
cdr3_nt: TGCGCCAGCAGCCCAACCTACAATGAGCAGTTCTTC

j_call: TRBJ2-7
v_call: TRBV28
clone_size: NA
d_call: NA
cdr3_aa: CASSLFRIEQYF
cdr3_nt: TGTGCCAGCAGTTTATTCCGTATCGAGCAGTACTTC

j_call: TRBJ1-5
v_call: TRBV7-9
clone_size: NA
d_call: NA
cdr3_aa: CASSLGQLDQPQHF
cdr3_nt: TGTGCCAGCAGCTTAGGACAGCTGGATCAGCCCCAGCATTTT

j_call: TRBJ1-2
v_call: TRBV11-2
clone_size: NA
d_call: NA
cdr3_aa: CASSPLDSFLGYTF
cdr3_nt: TGTGCCAGCAGCCCGCTTGACAGTTTTCTGGGCTACACCTTC

j_call: TRBJ2-1
v_call: TRBV14
clone_size: NA
d_call: NA
cdr3_aa: CASSFLGVDEQFF
cdr3_nt: TGTGCCAGCAGCTTCCTAGGGGTCGATGAGCAGTTCTTC

j_call: TRBJ2-3
v_call: TRBV25-1
clone_size: NA
d_call: NA
cdr3_aa: CASSEGAVRNTDTQYF
cdr3_nt: TGTGCCAGCAGTGAAGGGGCAGTAAGGAACACAGATACGCAGTATTTT

j_call: TRBJ2-5
v_call: TRBV19
clone_size: NA
d_call: NA
cdr3_aa: CASSIGAAEGAQYF
cdr3_nt: TGTGCCAGTAGTATTGGGGCGGCCGAAGGGGCCCAGTACTTC

j_call: TRBJ2-1
v_call: TRBV27
clone_size: NA
d_call: TRBD2
cdr3_aa: CASSPTSAGEQFF
cdr3_nt: TGTGCCAGCAGTCCCACTAGCGCCGGTGAGCAGTTCTTC

j_call: TRBJ2-3
v_call: TRBV19
clone_size: once
d_call: TRBD2
cdr3_aa: CASSSELAGTSTDTQYF
cdr3_nt: TGTGCCAGTAGTTCAGAACTAGCGGGTACTAGCACAGATACGCAGTATTTT

j_call: TRBJ1-1
v_call: TRBV29-1
clone_size: NA
d_call: NA
cdr3_aa: CSVEVGGGTEAFF
cdr3_nt: TGCAGCGTTGAAGTGGGAGGGGGCACTGAAGCTTTCTTT

j_call: TRBJ1-3
v_call: TRBV6-1
clone_size: NA
d_call: NA
cdr3_aa: CASGDSSGNTIYF
cdr3_nt: TGTGCCAGCGGCGACAGCTCTGGAAACACCATATATTTT

j_call: TRBJ2-3
v_call: TRBV15
clone_size: NA
d_call: NA
cdr3_aa: CATSRDRGSPDTQYF
cdr3_nt: TGTGCCACCAGCAGAGATCGGGGGAGTCCAGATACGCAGTATTTT

j_call: TRBJ2-7
v_call: TRBV11-2
clone_size: NA
d_call: TRBD2
cdr3_aa: CASSSLRASGRALPYEQYF
cdr3_nt: TGTGCCAGCAGCTCCCTTCGGGCTAGCGGGAGGGCCTTACCGTACGAGCAGTACTTC

j_call: TRBJ1-4
v_call: TRBV25-1
clone_size: NA
d_call: NA
cdr3_aa: CASSESTGLSEKLFF
cdr3_nt: TGTGCCAGCAGTGAATCGACGGGTTTGAGCGAAAAACTGTTTTTT

j_call: TRBJ2-3
v_call: TRBV7-9
clone_size: NA
d_call: TRBD2
cdr3_aa: CASSSLAEGTTDTQYF
cdr3_nt: TGTGCCAGCAGCTCGCTAGCGGAGGGGACCACAGATACGCAGTATTTT